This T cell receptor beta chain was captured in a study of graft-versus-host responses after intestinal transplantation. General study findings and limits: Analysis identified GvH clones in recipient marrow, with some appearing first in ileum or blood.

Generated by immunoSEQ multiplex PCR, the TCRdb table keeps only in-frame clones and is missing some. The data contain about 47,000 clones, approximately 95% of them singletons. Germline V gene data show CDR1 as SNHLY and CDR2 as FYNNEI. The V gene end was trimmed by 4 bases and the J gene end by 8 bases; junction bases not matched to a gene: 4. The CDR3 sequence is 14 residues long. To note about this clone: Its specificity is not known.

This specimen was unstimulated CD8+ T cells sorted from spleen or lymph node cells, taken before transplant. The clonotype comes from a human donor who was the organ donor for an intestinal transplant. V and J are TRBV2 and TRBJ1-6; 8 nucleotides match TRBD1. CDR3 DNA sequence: TGTGCCAGCAGTGGGACAGGGTTACATTCACCCCTCCACTTT. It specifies CASSGTGLHSPLHF. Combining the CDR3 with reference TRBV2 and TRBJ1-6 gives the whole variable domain EPEVTQTPSHQVTQMGQEVILRCVPISNHLYFYWYRQILGQKVEFLVSFYNNEISEKSEIFDDQFSVERPDGSNFTLKIRSTKLEDSAMYFCASSGTGLHSPLHFGNGTRLTVT.